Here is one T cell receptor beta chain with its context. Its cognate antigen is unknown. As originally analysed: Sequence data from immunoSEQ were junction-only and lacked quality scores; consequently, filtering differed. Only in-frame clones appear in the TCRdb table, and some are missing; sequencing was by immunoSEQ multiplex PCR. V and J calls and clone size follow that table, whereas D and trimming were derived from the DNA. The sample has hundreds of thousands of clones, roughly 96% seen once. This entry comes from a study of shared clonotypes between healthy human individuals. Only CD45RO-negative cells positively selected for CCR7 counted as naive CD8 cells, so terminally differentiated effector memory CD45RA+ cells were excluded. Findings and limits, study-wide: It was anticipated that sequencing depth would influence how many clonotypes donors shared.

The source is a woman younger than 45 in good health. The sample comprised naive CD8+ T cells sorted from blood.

The DNA of the CDR3 is TGTGCCAGCAGCATACAGGGACTTTTGTCAGAGACCCAGTACTTC. It codes for CASSIQGLLSETQYF. This sequence joins TRBV6-6 and TRBJ2-5, with D perhaps assigned TRBD1 or TRBD2 (6 bases each). The CDR3 is 15 amino acids. Germline assignment: CDR1 MNHNY and CDR2 SVGAGI (reference sequence). Trimming took 6 bases from V and 4 from J, leaving 18 bases between them.